This TCR beta chain was recovered during a study of T cells in Graves' hyperthyroidism and ophthalmopathy. Study-level points and caveats: Ophthalmopathy was told apart from stable hyperthyroidism by a 13 V-J model. Most expanded thyroid clonotypes above 0.001 also appeared in blood.

Note on this clonotype: The antigen remains undetermined.

Patients were excluded because of uncontrolled infection, other autoimmune disease, pregnancy or lactation. Diagnostic assessment was based on clinical symptoms, serum thyroxine and TRAb, thyroid ultrasound and orbital computed tomography. Amplification yielded TCR beta CDR3 regions, with RNA transcripts as the source. TCR CDR3 regions were first amplified by RT-PCR with HTBI primers. TCRdb re-called the multiplex PCR reads through MiXCR, storing one row per CDR3 protein. The sample includes 500,000 to 600,000 distinct CDR3 sequences, around 46% of them seen just once. With 2 bases clipped from V and 6 bases from J, the junction kept 10 bases outside the gene matches. This CDR3 is built from 17 residues. Germline loops: CDR1 SGHRS, CDR2 YFSETQ.

This receptor was taken from a woman aged 18-29 years with Graves' hyperthyroidism. The chain has TRBV5-1 and TRBJ2-1, with TRBD2 matching 11 bases. Sequencing was done on a sample of peripheral blood or thyroid tissue (not recorded which). CDR3 sequence (DNA): TGCGCCAGCAGCTTCCCAGGTAGCGGGAGGGCCCCCAATGAGCAGTTCTTC. It encodes CASSFPGSGRAPNEQFF.